These T cell receptor beta chains were read from a single sample in a study of CD8+CD57+ T cells in acquired aplastic anemia. A single record per CDR3 protein comes from TCRdb applying MiXCR to the reads. The sample lists about 130,000 distinct CDR3 sequences, around 41% seen once, with 6.5% to 10% in the top ten. The sample was sorted CD4+, CD8+, or CD8+CD57+ T cells (not recorded which) from PBMCs. These receptors came from a human donor in good health, serving as a control. Both conserved end residues are part of each CDR3. The order of the fields is V gene, J gene, D gene, clone size, CDR3 DNA, CDR3 protein. D genes are given only for firm matches. Some rows mark clone size as missing; the rest say once, few, many or name a class of expanded clone.

>TRBV20-1|TRBJ2-5|-|-
TGCAGTGCTAGAGCTGGGGACTCCCAAGAGACCCAGTACTTC
CSARAGDSQETQYF
>TRBV7-9|TRBJ1-2|TRBD1|many
TGTGCCAGCAGTCCGACTCAGGGGGATGGCTACACCTTC
CASSPTQGDGYTF
>TRBV24-1|TRBJ1-3|TRBD1|-
TGTGCCACCAGTGACCCAGGGACAGGGATCGGAAACACCATATATTTT
CATSDPGTGIGNTIYF
>TRBV29-1|TRBJ2-7|-|-
TGCAGCGTTGGAGGGGGCTCCTACGAGCAGTACTTC
CSVGGGSYEQYF
>TRBV5-1|TRBJ2-1|TRBD1|many
TGCGCCAGCAGCCCCGGGACAGGGGGCAATGAGCAGTTCTTC
CASSPGTGGNEQFF
>TRBV5-8|TRBJ1-1|-|many
TGTGCCAGCGGGGACCCCTTTGGGACTGAAGCTTTCTTT
CASGDPFGTEAFF
>TRBV27|TRBJ1-3|-|-
TGTGCCAGCAGTACTGCCAGGGGTAAAAAGGGAAACACCATATATTTT
CASSTARGKKGNTIYF
>TRBV7-9|TRBJ2-5|-|-
TGTGCCAGCAGTTCAGGTGGCCAAGAGACCCAGTACTTC
CASSSGGQETQYF
>TRBV5-1|TRBJ2-2|TRBD1|-
TGCGCCAGCAGCTTGACGACAGGGGTGGCCGGGGAGCTGTTTTTT
CASSLTTGVAGELFF
>TRBV7-2|TRBJ1-2|-|many
TGTGCCAGCAGCTTATCGACGGGCTATGGCTACACCTTC
CASSLSTGYGYTF
>TRBV5-1|TRBJ2-7|TRBD2|many
TGCGCCAGCAGCCCGAGCGGGAGCTCCTACGAGCAGTACTTC
CASSPSGSSYEQYF
>TRBV10-3|TRBJ2-1|-|-
TGTGCCATCAGTGAGTCCGGGCTTGGGGAGCAGTTCTTC
CAISESGLGEQFF
>TRBV19|TRBJ1-1|-|-
TGTGCCAGTATTTCCAGAATGAACACTGAAGCTTTCTTT
CASISRMNTEAFF
>TRBV18|TRBJ2-2|TRBD1|-
TGTGCCAGCTCACCACCGTTAGGACAGGCCTCTTCCACCGGGGAGCTGTTTTTT
CASSPPLGQASSTGELFF
>TRBV2|TRBJ1-6|-|many
TGTGCCAGCAGTGTAGGCCCGACCTTTAATAATTCACCCCTCCACTTT
CASSVGPTFNNSPLHF
>TRBV12-3/TRBV12-4|TRBJ2-3|TRBD2|-
TGTGCCAGCAGTCTTTTCCCTGGAGCCGGAGCGGGGGCTAGCACAGATACGCAGTATTTT
CASSLFPGAGAGASTDTQYF
>TRBV25-1|TRBJ2-1|-|many
TGTGCCAGCAGAACAGGGAGTTTTTACAATGAGCAGTTCTTC
CASRTGSFYNEQFF
>TRBV6-1|TRBJ1-2|-|many
TGTGCCAGCAGTCCTCCCCCACCGAACCTGGGAGGCTACACCTTC
CASSPPPPNLGGYTF
>TRBV2|TRBJ2-7|TRBD1|-
TGTGCCAGCAGTGTCTCCGGGACAGGGGGTTACGAGCAGTACTTC
CASSVSGTGGYEQYF
>TRBV2|TRBJ1-6|-|-
TGTGCCAGCACGGATCGATCACCCCTCCACTTT
CASTDRSPLHF